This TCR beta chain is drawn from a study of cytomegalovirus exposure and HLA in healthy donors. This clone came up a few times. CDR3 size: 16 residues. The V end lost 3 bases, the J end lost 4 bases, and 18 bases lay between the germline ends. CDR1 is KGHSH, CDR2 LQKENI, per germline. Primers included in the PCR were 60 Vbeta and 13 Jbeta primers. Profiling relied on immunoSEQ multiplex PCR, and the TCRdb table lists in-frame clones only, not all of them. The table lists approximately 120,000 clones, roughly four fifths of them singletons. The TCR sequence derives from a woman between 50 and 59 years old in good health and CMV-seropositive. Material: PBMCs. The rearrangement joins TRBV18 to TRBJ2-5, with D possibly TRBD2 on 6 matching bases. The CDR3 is CASSPQGLGAGETQYF. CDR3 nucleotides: TGTGCCAGCTCACCCCAGGGACTCGGGGCGGGAGAGACCCAGTACTTC.